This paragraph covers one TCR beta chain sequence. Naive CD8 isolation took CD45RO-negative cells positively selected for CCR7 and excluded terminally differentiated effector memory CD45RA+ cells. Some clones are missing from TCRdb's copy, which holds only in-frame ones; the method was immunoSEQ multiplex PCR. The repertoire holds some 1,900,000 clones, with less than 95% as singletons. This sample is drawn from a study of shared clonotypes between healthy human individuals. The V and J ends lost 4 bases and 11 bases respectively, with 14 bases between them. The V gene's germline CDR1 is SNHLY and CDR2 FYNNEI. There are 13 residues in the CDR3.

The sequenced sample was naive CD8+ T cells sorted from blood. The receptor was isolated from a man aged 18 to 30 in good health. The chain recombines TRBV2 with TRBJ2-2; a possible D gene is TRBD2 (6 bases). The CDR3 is CASSGGDPKELFF. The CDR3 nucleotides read TGTGCCAGCAGTGGCGGGGACCCCAAAGAGCTGTTTTTT. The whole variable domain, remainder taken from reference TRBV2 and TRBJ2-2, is EPEVTQTPSHQVTQMGQEVILRCVPISNHLYFYWYRQILGQKVEFLVSFYNNEISEKSEIFDDQFSVERPDGSNFTLKIRSTKLEDSAMYFCASSGGDPKELFFGEGSRLTVL.